These T cell receptor beta chains were read from a single sample in a study of shared clonotypes between healthy human individuals. Clones were read by immunoSEQ multiplex PCR, and TCRdb kept only the in-frame ones, dropping some. Among approximately 2.5 million clones listed, over 85% were seen once. Sequenced input: naive CD4+ T cells from PBMCs. The origin of the receptors is a man between 18 and 29 years old in good health. Some clones in this sample may be carry-over from other donors' samples. Each CDR3 is given with its conserved first and last residue. Each record gives: V gene, clone size, J gene, D gene, CDR3 DNA, CDR3 protein. The D gene is left open where the match is weak. Clone size appears in some rows only: once, few, many, or a class for an expanded clone.

v_gene: TRBV9
abundance: once
j_gene: TRBJ2-1
d_gene: -
CDR3nt: TGTGCCAGCAGCGTAGGTAACTATGACAATGAGCAGTTCTTC
CDR3aa: CASSVGNYDNEQFF

v_gene: TRBV15
abundance: -
j_gene: TRBJ2-7
d_gene: -
CDR3nt: TGTGCCACCCAGCGGGCGAGGACAGGCGAGCGGGAGCAGTACTTC
CDR3aa: CATQRARTGEREQYF

v_gene: TRBV6-6
abundance: -
j_gene: TRBJ2-1
d_gene: TRBD1
CDR3nt: TGTGCCAGCAGCCACCAGACAGGGAAAAATTTCAATGAGCAGTTCTTC
CDR3aa: CASSHQTGKNFNEQFF

v_gene: TRBV11-2
abundance: -
j_gene: TRBJ2-6
d_gene: -
CDR3nt: TGTGCCAGCAGCTTAGTATCCGGGGCTGGGGCCAACGTCCTGACTTTC
CDR3aa: CASSLVSGAGANVLTF

v_gene: TRBV5-1
abundance: -
j_gene: TRBJ2-7
d_gene: TRBD2
CDR3nt: TGCGCCAGCAGCTTGGGAATAGCGGGAGGTGTGCACGAGCAGTACTTC
CDR3aa: CASSLGIAGGVHEQYF

v_gene: TRBV7-9
abundance: -
j_gene: TRBJ1-5
d_gene: -
CDR3nt: TGTGCCAGCAGCCCGATTGAGGGGATTAGCAATCAGCCCCAGCATTTT
CDR3aa: CASSPIEGISNQPQHF

v_gene: TRBV18
abundance: -
j_gene: TRBJ2-7
d_gene: TRBD1
CDR3nt: TGTGCCAGCTCAAGGGGACAGAGACCCTACGAGCAGTACTTC
CDR3aa: CASSRGQRPYEQYF

v_gene: TRBV11-2
abundance: -
j_gene: TRBJ1-2
d_gene: -
CDR3nt: TGTGCCAGCAGCTTAGGGGGACACGGCTATGGCTACACCTTC
CDR3aa: CASSLGGHGYGYTF

v_gene: TRBV7-2
abundance: -
j_gene: TRBJ1-4
d_gene: -
CDR3nt: TGTGCCAGCAGACGATCCCAGGGTATGAATGAAAAACTGTTTTTT
CDR3aa: CASRRSQGMNEKLFF

v_gene: TRBV5-1
abundance: -
j_gene: TRBJ2-4
d_gene: -
CDR3nt: TGCGCCAGCAGCTTGGACCCCAGTTTAGCCAAAAACATTCAGTACTTC
CDR3aa: CASSLDPSLAKNIQYF

v_gene: TRBV6-6
abundance: -
j_gene: TRBJ1-4
d_gene: -
CDR3nt: TGTGCCAGCAGCGGAGGAGGGGCCACTGAAAAGCTGTTTTTT
CDR3aa: CASSGGGATEKLFF

v_gene: TRBV5-1
abundance: -
j_gene: TRBJ2-3
d_gene: -
CDR3nt: TGCGCCAGCAGCTTGGGGGACCGCAGGGATACGCAGTATTTT
CDR3aa: CASSLGDRRDTQYF

v_gene: TRBV28
abundance: few
j_gene: TRBJ1-2
d_gene: -
CDR3nt: TGTGCCAGCAGCCCTAGCTATGGCTACACCTTC
CDR3aa: CASSPSYGYTF

v_gene: TRBV27
abundance: -
j_gene: TRBJ1-4
d_gene: TRBD1
CDR3nt: TGTGCCAGCAGTGATCAGGGGGCCGCTAATGAAAAACTGTTTTTT
CDR3aa: CASSDQGAANEKLFF

v_gene: TRBV4-3
abundance: -
j_gene: TRBJ2-1
d_gene: TRBD2
CDR3nt: TGCGCCAGCAGCCAAGGACTAGCGGACGCTGAGCAGTTCTTC
CDR3aa: CASSQGLADAEQFF

v_gene: TRBV7-3
abundance: -
j_gene: TRBJ2-2
d_gene: TRBD2
CDR3nt: TGTGCCAGCAGCTTACTGGGACTAGCGGGAACGAACACCGGGGAGCTGTTTTTT
CDR3aa: CASSLLGLAGTNTGELFF

v_gene: TRBV28
abundance: -
j_gene: TRBJ2-7
d_gene: -
CDR3nt: TGTGCCAGCAGTTCCCTAGTCTCCTACGAGCAGTACTTC
CDR3aa: CASSSLVSYEQYF

v_gene: TRBV20-1
abundance: -
j_gene: TRBJ2-1
d_gene: -
CDR3nt: TGCAGTGCCCCGGAACAGGGTGAGCAGTTCTTC
CDR3aa: CSAPEQGEQFF

v_gene: TRBV7-3
abundance: -
j_gene: TRBJ2-7
d_gene: TRBD2
CDR3nt: TGTGCCAGCAGCCCGGGAGGGGCCTACGAGCAGTACTTC
CDR3aa: CASSPGGAYEQYF

v_gene: TRBV28
abundance: -
j_gene: TRBJ2-3
d_gene: -
CDR3nt: TGTGCCAGCAGTTCCCCGGCAATCGGCACAGATACGCAGTATTTT
CDR3aa: CASSSPAIGTDTQYF